These T cell receptor beta chains were read from a single sample in a study of shared clonotypes between healthy human individuals. The table came from immunoSEQ multiplex PCR; TCRdb's copy has only in-frame clones and leaves some out. The data show approximately 740,000 clones, with around 93% seen just once and around 24% held by the top ten. Sequenced input: naive CD8+ T cells sorted from blood. The receptors stem from a young man in good health. Both conserved end residues are part of each CDR3. D genes are given only for firm matches. Some rows have no size entry. The others give once, few or many, or a class for an expanded clone.

j_call clone_size d_call v_call cdr3_aa
TRBJ2-7 . TRBD2 TRBV11-2 CASSPGTSGTPYEQYF
TRBJ2-7 . . TRBV7-9 CASSFDLSYEQYF
TRBJ2-7 . TRBD1 TRBV27 CASSQIGQGYEQYF
TRBJ1-5 . TRBD1 TRBV7-8 CASSQYWTGGEGQPQHF
TRBJ2-1 . . TRBV6-5 CASSSEGFYNEQFF
TRBJ1-2 few . TRBV9 CASSGRSYTF
TRBJ2-5 . . TRBV7-9 CASSFRDKTGREETQYF
TRBJ2-5 . . TRBV7-2 CASSYYRRGTYQETQYF
TRBJ2-1 . . TRBV27 CASSPPAGNFQNEQFF
TRBJ2-7 . . TRBV19 CASSTGVYSEQYF
TRBJ1-1 . . TRBV28 CASSPGVGWGIAEAFF
TRBJ1-5 . . TRBV5-5 CASSGRVANQPQHF
TRBJ1-5 once . TRBV11-2 CASSLGSYSNQPQHF
TRBJ2-7 . TRBD2 TRBV9 CASSPDGAGVPYEQYF
TRBJ2-5 . . TRBV6-5 CASSYKQGRQETQYF
TRBJ2-7 . . TRBV29-1 CSVEDERAPSPEQYF